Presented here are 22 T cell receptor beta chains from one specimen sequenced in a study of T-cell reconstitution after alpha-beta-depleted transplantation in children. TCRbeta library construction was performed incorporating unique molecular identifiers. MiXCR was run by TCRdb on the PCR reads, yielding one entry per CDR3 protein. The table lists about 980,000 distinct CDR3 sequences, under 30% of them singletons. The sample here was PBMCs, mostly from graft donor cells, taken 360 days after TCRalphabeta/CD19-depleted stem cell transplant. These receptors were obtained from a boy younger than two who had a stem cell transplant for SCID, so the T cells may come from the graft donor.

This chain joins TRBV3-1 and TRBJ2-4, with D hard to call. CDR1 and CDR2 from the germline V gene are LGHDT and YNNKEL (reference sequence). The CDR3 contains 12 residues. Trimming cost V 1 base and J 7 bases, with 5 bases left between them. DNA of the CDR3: TGTGCCAGCAGCCAAGGAGTGAACATTCAGTACTTC. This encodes CASSQGVNIQYF.

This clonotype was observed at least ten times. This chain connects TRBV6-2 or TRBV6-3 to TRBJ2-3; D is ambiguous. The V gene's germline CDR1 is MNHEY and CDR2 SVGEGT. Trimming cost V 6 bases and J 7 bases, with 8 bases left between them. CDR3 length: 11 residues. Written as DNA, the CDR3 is TGTGCCAGCAGCCCGTTGAATACGCAGTATTTT. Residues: CASSPLNTQYF.

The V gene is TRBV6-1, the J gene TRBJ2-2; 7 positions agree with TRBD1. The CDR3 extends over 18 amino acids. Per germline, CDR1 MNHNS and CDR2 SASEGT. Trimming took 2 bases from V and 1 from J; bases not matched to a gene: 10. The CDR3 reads CASSERFPRGRNTGELFF. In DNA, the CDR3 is TGTGCCAGCAGTGAAAGGTTTCCCAGGGGGAGGAACACCGGGGAGCTGTTTTTT.

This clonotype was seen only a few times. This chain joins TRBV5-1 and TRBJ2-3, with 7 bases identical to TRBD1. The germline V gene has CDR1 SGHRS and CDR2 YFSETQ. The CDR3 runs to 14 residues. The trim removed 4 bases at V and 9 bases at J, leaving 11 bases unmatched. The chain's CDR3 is CASSDGQVQSTQYF. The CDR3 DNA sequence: TGCGCCAGCAGCGATGGACAGGTGCAATCAACGCAGTATTTT.

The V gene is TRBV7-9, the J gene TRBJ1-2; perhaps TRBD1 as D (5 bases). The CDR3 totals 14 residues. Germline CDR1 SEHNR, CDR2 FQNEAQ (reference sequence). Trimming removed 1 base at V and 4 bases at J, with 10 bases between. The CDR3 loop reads CASSLGGVGYGYTF. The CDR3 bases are TGTGCCAGCAGCTTAGGAGGGGTGGGCTATGGCTACACCTTC.

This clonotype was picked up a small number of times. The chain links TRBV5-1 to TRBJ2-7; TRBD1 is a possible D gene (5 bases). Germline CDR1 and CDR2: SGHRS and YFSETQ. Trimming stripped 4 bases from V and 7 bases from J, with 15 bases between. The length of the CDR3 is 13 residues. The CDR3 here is CASSQTPQGEQYF. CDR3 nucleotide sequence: TGCGCCAGCAGCCAAACTCCCCAGGGTGAGCAGTACTTC.

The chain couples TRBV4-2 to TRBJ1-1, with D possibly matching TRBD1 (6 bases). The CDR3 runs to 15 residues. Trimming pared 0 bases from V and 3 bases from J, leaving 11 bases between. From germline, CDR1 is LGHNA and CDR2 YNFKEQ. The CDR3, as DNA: TGTGCCAGCAGCCAAGAGACAGGAAGGGACACTGAAGCTTTCTTT. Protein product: CASSQETGRDTEAFF.

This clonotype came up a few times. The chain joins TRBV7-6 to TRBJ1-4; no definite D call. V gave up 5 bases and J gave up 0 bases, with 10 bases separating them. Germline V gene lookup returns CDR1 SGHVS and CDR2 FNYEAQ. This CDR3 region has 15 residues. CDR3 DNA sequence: TGTGCCAGCAGCCCGCGCCTTGCAACTAATGAAAAACTGTTTTTT. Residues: CASSPRLATNEKLFF.

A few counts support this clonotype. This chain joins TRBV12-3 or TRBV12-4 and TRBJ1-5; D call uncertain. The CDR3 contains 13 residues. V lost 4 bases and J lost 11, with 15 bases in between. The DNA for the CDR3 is TGTGCCAGCAGTTCGGACGGTCCTCCAGCCCAGCATTTT. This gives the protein CASSSDGPPAQHF.

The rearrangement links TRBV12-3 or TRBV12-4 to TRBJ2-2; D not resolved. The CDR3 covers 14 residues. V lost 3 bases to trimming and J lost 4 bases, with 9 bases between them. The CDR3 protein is CASSFQVFTGELFF. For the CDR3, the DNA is TGTGCCAGCAGTTTTCAGGTGTTCACCGGGGAGCTGTTTTTT.

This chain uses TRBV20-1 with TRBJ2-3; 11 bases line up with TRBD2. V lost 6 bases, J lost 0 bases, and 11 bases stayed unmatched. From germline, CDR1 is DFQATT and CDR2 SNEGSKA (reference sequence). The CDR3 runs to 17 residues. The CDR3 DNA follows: TGCAGTGCCCCGGGGCTAGCGGGGGGTTTTAGCACAGATACGCAGTATTTT. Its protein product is CSAPGLAGGFSTDTQYF.

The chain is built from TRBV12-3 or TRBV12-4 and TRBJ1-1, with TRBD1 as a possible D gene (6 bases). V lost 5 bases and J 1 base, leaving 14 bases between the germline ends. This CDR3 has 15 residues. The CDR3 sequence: CASSPYRDSNTEAFF. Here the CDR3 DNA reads TGTGCCAGCAGTCCCTACAGGGACTCGAACACTGAAGCTTTCTTT.

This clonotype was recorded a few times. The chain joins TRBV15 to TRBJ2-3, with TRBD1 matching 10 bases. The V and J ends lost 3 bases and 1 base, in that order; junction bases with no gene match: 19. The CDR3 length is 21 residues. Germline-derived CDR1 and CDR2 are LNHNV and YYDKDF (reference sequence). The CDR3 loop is CATSRAYKGQGSGRGTDTQYF. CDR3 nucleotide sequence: TGTGCCACCAGCAGGGCCTACAAGGGACAGGGGAGCGGTCGAGGCACAGATACGCAGTATTTT. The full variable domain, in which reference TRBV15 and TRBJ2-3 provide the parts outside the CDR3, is DAMVIQNPRYQVTQFGKPVTLSCSQTLNHNVMYWYQQKSSQAPKLLFHYYDKDFNNEADTPDNFQSRRPNTSFCFLDIRSPGLGDTAMYLCATSRAYKGQGSGRGTDTQYFGPGTRLTVL.

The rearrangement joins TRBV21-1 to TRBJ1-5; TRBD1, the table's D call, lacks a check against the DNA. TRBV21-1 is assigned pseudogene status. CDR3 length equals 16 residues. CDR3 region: CASSNVDRDKNQPQHF. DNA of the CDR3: TGTGCCAGCAGCAATGTTGACAGGGATAAGAATCAGCCCCAGCATTTT.

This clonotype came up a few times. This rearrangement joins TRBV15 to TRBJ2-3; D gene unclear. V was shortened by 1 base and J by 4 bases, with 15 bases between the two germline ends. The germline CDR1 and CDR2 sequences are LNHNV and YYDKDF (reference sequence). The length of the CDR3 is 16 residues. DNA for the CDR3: TGTGCCACCAGCAGAGCTGTCCCCGCGGTGGCAGATACGCAGTATTTT. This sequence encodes CATSRAVPAVADTQYF.

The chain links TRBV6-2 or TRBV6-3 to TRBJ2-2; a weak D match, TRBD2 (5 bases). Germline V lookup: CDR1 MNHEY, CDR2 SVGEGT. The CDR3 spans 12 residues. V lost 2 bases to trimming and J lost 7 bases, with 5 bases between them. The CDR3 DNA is TGTGCCAGCAGTTACGGGAGCGGGGAGCTGTTTTTT. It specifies CASSYGSGELFF.

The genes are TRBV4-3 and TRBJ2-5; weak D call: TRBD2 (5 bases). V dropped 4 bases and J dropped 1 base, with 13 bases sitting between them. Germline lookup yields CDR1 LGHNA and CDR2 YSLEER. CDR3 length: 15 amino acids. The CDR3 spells CASSLAGKSQETQYF. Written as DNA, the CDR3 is TGCGCCAGCAGCCTTGCGGGCAAAAGCCAAGAGACCCAGTACTTC.

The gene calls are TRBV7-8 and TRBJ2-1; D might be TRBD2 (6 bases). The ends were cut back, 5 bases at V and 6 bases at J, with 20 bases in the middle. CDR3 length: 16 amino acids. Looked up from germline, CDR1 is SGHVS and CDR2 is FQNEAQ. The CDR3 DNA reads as TGTGCCAGCAGCCCCGGTCCGACTAGTAGGGGCAATGAGCAGTTCTTC. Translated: CASSPGPTSRGNEQFF.

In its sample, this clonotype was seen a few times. In DNA form, the CDR3 reads TGCAGTGCCACGGGACAGGGGGGCTACGAGCAGTACTTC. It codes for CSATGQGGYEQYF. The chain is built from TRBV20-1 and TRBJ2-7; 11 nucleotides align to TRBD1. V lost 6 bases to trimming and J lost 3 bases; unmatched junction nucleotides: 4. The germline V gene encodes CDR1 DFQATT and CDR2 SNEGSKA (reference sequence). CDR3 length equals 13 residues.

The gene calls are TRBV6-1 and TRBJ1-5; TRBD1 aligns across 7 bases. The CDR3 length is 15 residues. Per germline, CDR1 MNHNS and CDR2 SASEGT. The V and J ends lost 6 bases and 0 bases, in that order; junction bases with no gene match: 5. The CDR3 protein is CASSTGVYSNQPQHF. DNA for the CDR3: TGTGCCAGCAGCACAGGGGTATATAGCAATCAGCCCCAGCATTTT.

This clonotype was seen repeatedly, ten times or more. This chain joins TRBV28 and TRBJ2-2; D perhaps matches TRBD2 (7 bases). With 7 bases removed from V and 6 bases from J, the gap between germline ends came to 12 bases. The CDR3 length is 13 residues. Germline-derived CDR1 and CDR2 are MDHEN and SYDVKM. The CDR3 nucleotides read TGTGCCAGCACCGTAGGGGGGGCCGGGGAGCTGTTTTTT. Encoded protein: CASTVGGAGELFF.

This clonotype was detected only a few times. The CDR3 DNA reads as TGTGCCATCAGTGACTTTGAAGTAGGGGGTTTCACAGATACGCAGTATTTT. Its protein is CAISDFEVGGFTDTQYF. The gene calls are TRBV10-3 and TRBJ2-3; possible D gene TRBD1, 6 bases. V was clipped by 3 bases and J by 2 bases, with 18 bases between them. The CDR3 contains 17 residues. From germline, CDR1 is ENHRY and CDR2 SYGVKD.